The 14 T cell receptor beta chains in this list originate from one sample, sequenced in a study of regulatory T cells in long-lasting Graves disease. Construction of the TCR beta libraries employed iRepertoire HTBI primers in conjunction with Arm-PCR of CDR3 regions. Each CDR3 protein is one row after TCRdb ran MiXCR on the multiplex PCR reads. The profile shows around 500,000 distinct CDR3 sequences, 13% of them singletons. Time point specified: newly diagnosed GD, antithyroid drugs for less than 3 months. Making the TCR library involved RNA that had been extracted from PBMCs. The sample was also reused in another study, on T cells in Graves' hyperthyroidism and ophthalmopathy.

Sample: peripheral blood mononuclear cells (PBMCs), taken at new diagnosis, from a patient treated with antithyroid drugs. Receptors originate from a man younger than 45 with Graves disease.

This chain connects TRBV7-8 to TRBJ1-5, with D possibly being TRBD1 (6 bases). This CDR3 is 15 amino acids long. The germline V gene encodes CDR1 SGHVS and CDR2 FQNEAQ. Trimming removed 9 bases at V and 4 bases at J, with 19 bases between. The CDR3, as DNA: TGTGCCAGTATCTATAGCGCAGGGGTTAATCAGCCCCAGCATTTT. Translation gives CASIYSAGVNQPQHF.

At least ten counts were recorded for this clonotype. Its ends do not fully match the called genes, so a read error is possible. The chain has TRBV10-1 and TRBJ1-1; 7 bases map to TRBD1. Germline V gives CDR1 WNHNN, CDR2 SYGVQD (reference sequence). The length of the CDR3 is 14 residues. CDR3 nucleotide sequence: TGCACCAGCAGTGGGGGGACAGAGAACACTGAAGCTTTCTTT. Amino acid sequence: CTSSGGTENTEAFF.

This clonotype came up many times. The rearrangement uses TRBV29-1 and TRBJ2-1; D unresolved. CDR3 length: 13 amino acids. Between the trimmed V and J ends, which lost 4 bases and 9 bases, there was a span of 16 bases. CDR1 and CDR2 (germline): SQVTM, ANQGSEA. The CDR3 sequence is CSVVLVFLGEQFF. CDR3 coding DNA: TGCAGCGTTGTCTTGGTCTTCTTGGGTGAGCAGTTCTTC.

This clonotype was found many times. The CDR3 spells CASSPTDSHEQFF. CDR3 coding DNA: TGTGCCAGCAGCCCCACCGACAGTCATGAGCAGTTCTTC. This rearrangement joins TRBV7-3 to TRBJ2-1, with TRBD1 as a possible D gene (5 bases). This CDR3 contains 13 residues. Germline CDR1 is SGHTA and CDR2 is FQGTGA. Trimming removed 5 bases at V and 8 bases at J, with 13 bases between.

This clonotype occurred many times. CDR3 DNA: TGTGCCAGCAGTGGCGGGCACACAGATACGCAGTATTTT. Translating gives CASSGGHTDTQYF. The chain carries TRBV7-8 and TRBJ2-3; maybe TRBD2 (5 bases). CDR1 and CDR2 from the germline V gene are SGHVS and FQNEAQ. This CDR3 comprises 13 residues. V lost 6 bases to trimming and J lost 2 bases, with 9 bases between them.

V is TRBV30 and J is TRBJ2-7; 8 nucleotides align to TRBD2. CDR1 GTSNPN and CDR2 SVGIG come from the germline V gene (reference sequence). The CDR3 is made up of 16 amino acids. The V segment lost 0 bases and the J segment 1 base; nucleotides outside the gene matches: 8. The CDR3 is CAWSVESGSPSYEQYF. In nucleotides, the CDR3 is TGTGCCTGGAGTGTGGAAAGCGGGAGCCCTTCCTACGAGCAGTACTTC.

This clonotype appeared a few times. Just one base apart from a much larger clone, this may be a read error. J is TRBJ2-7 and V is TRBV12-3 or TRBV12-4, with no clear D. The CDR3 loop spans 13 amino acids. V gave up 8 bases and J gave up 7 bases, with 18 bases separating them. The DNA for the CDR3 is TGTGCCAGCGGTTGGGTTAACGGCTTGGAGCAGTACTTC. It is translated as CASGWVNGLEQYF.

This clonotype was seen ten or more times. The rearrangement links TRBV27 to TRBJ1-6; D is unresolved. The V and J ends lost 5 bases and 1 base respectively, with 15 bases between them. The CDR3 length is 17 residues. Germline CDR1 and CDR2: MNHEY and SMNVEV (reference sequence). In nucleotides, the CDR3 is TGTGCCAGCAGTCCCCTGGGCTTAATGTCCTATAATTCACCCCTCCACTTT. This gives the protein CASSPLGLMSYNSPLHF.

The rearrangement joins TRBV4-1 to TRBJ2-7; TRBD2 is a possible D gene (6 bases). This CDR3 comprises 14 residues. Germline CDR1 MGHRA, CDR2 YSYEKL. V was cut by 3 bases and J by 2 bases, with 11 bases left in between. Written as DNA, the CDR3 is TGCGCCAGCAGCCACCCGGGACTTACCTACGAGCAGTACTTC. Amino acid sequence: CASSHPGLTYEQYF.

In this sample, this clonotype turned up many times. The J gene is TRBJ2-2, the V gene TRBV5-1; D unresolved. V lost 7 bases and J 6 bases, leaving 10 bases between the germline ends. Germline CDR1 is SGHRS and CDR2 is YFSETQ. The CDR3 length is 12 residues. The CDR3 nucleotides read TGCGCCAGCGGTCCCGCCGCCGGGGAGCTGTTTTTT. Encoded protein: CASGPAAGELFF.

This clonotype was recorded at least ten times. The rearrangement uses TRBV12-3 or TRBV12-4 and TRBJ2-3, with 10 nucleotides matching TRBD2. Losses at the gene ends were 7 bases for V and 4 bases for J; bases not matched to a gene: 11. The CDR3 consists of 16 residues. Written as DNA, the CDR3 is TGTGCCAGCACTTCAAAGCGGGAGGGTCGGGCAGATACGCAGTATTTT. Translating it yields CASTSKREGRADTQYF.

There are many counts of this clonotype. This chain links TRBV7-2 with TRBJ2-3; 9 nucleotides line up with TRBD2. The V gene end was trimmed by 4 bases and the J gene end by 2 bases; junction bases not matched to a gene: 10. The CDR3 loop spans 17 amino acids. Germline V CDR1 and CDR2: SGHTA, FQGNSA. This chain's CDR3 is CASSSPVLAGFTDTQYF. CDR3 nucleotide sequence: TGTGCCAGCAGCTCCCCGGTACTAGCGGGCTTCACAGATACGCAGTATTTT.

Ten or more counts support this clonotype. CDR3 loop: CASSQENVFF. The CDR3 DNA reads TGTGCCAGCAGCCAAGAAAACGTTTTCTTT. This chain links TRBV3-1 with TRBJ1-1; D remains unclear. The CDR3 consists of 10 residues. V lost 0 bases and J 13 bases, leaving 6 bases between the germline ends. The V gene's germline CDR1 is LGHDT and CDR2 YNNKEL (reference sequence).

This clonotype has ten or more counts. The chain combines TRBV12-3 or TRBV12-4 with TRBJ1-1; TRBD1 might be the D (6 bases). Trimming left V 6 bases short and J 3 bases short, with 14 bases between. The CDR3 is 14 residues long. CDR3 in amino acids: CASSAGVGDTEAFF. The CDR3 DNA is TGTGCCAGCAGCGCAGGGGTCGGGGACACTGAAGCTTTCTTT.